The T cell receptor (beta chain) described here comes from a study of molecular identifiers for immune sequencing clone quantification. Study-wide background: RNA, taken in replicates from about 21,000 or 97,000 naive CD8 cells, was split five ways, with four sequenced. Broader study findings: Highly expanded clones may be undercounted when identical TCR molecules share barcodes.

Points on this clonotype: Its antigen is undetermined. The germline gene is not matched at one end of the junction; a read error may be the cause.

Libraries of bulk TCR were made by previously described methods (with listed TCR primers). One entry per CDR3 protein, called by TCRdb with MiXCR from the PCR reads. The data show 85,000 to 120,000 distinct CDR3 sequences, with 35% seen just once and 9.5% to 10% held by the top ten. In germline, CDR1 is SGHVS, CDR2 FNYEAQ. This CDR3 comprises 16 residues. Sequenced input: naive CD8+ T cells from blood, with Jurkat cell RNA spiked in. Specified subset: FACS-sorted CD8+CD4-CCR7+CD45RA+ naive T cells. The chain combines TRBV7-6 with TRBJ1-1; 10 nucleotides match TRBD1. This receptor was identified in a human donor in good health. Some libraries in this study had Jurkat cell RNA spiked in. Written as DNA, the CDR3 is TGTGCCAGCAGTTTAGTTGACAGGGGGCAATCCTCTGAAGCTTTCTTT. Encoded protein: CASSLVDRGQSSEAFF.